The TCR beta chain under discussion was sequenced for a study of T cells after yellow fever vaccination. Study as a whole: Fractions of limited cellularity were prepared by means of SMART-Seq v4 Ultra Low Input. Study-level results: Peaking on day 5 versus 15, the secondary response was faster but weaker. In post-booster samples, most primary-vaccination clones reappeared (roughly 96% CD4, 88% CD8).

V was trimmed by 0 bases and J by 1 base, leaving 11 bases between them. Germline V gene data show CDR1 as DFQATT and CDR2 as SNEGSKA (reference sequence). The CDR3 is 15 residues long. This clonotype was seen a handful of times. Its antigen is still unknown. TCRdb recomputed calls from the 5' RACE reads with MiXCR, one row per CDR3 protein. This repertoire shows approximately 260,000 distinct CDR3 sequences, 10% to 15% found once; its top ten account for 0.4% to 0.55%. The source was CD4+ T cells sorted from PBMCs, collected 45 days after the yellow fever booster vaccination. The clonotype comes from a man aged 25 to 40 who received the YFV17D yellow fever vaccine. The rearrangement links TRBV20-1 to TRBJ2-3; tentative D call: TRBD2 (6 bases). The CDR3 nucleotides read TGCAGTGCTAGAGACATGCTAGCGCGCACAGATACGCAGTATTTT. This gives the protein CSARDMLARTDTQYF.